One and the same sample provided the 13 T cell receptor beta chains below, sequenced in a study of blood T cell repertoires in COVID-19. Sequencing was performed with immunoSEQ multiplex PCR; in TCRdb, only in-frame clones are kept and a portion is missing. The sample holds under 110,000 clones, around 87% seen once. Sequencing was carried out using peripheral blood. The receptors were sampled from a woman under 40 with acute or convalescent COVID-19.

This chain connects TRBV25-1 to TRBJ1-6; D is possibly TRBD1 (5 bases). Germline-derived CDR1 and CDR2 are MGHDK and SYGVNS. V dropped 6 bases and J dropped 10 bases, with 22 bases sitting between them. This CDR3 has 16 residues. For the CDR3, the DNA is TGTGCCAGCAGCCCCCAGGGAGGGACCGGCGTATCACCCCTCCACTTT. Its protein product is CASSPQGGTGVSPLHF.

This clone appeared once. As DNA, the CDR3 is TGCGCCAGCAGCTTGGCGGGGTCCATTGGCGAGCAGTACTTC. It specifies CASSLAGSIGEQYF. The rearrangement uses TRBV5-1 and TRBJ2-7; D possibly corresponds to TRBD2 (5 bases). V was cut by 0 bases and J by 6 bases, with 13 bases left in between. This CDR3 has 14 amino acids. CDR1 is SGHRS and CDR2 is YFSETQ in the germline V gene.

The rearrangement joins TRBV20-1 to TRBJ1-2, with a weak D call TRBD1 (6 bases). Germline values: CDR1 DFQATT, CDR2 SNEGSKA (reference sequence). Between the trimmed V and J ends, which lost 3 bases and 4 bases, there was a span of 6 bases. CDR3 size: 11 residues. CDR3 DNA sequence: TGCAGTGCTAGGGACAGCTATGGCTACACCTTC. Protein sequence: CSARDSYGYTF.

This chain joins TRBV7-3 and TRBJ1-6; D is perhaps TRBD1 (6 bases). The CDR3 is 14 residues long. The germline CDR1 and CDR2 sequences are SGHTA and FQGTGA. The V end lost 3 bases, the J end lost 9 bases, and 12 bases lay between the germline ends. CDR3 nucleotide sequence: TGTGCCAGCAGCTTCCAGGGGAGGGGTTCACCCCTCCACTTT. Its protein is CASSFQGRGSPLHF.

In this sample, this clone turned up once. The rearrangement uses TRBV28 and TRBJ2-3; perhaps TRBD2 as D (5 bases). This CDR3 comprises 16 residues. CDR1 is MDHEN and CDR2 is SYDVKM in the germline V gene. V lost 4 bases, J lost 1 base, and 15 bases lay in between. The CDR3 here is CASSSPVEGGTDTQYF. CDR3 nucleotide sequence: TGTGCCAGCAGTTCCCCCGTTGAGGGCGGCACAGATACGCAGTATTTT.

V and J are TRBV28 and TRBJ2-3; D remains unclear. Between the trimmed V and J ends, which lost 8 bases and 2 bases, there was a span of 8 bases. CDR3 length: 12 residues. CDR1 is MDHEN, CDR2 SYDVKM, per germline. The CDR3 is CASRVATDTQYF. In nucleotides, the CDR3 is TGTGCCAGCCGGGTAGCCACAGATACGCAGTATTTT.

This chain links TRBV7-2 with TRBJ2-7; D might be TRBD2 (5 bases). CDR1 is SGHTA, CDR2 FQGNSA, per germline. This CDR3 comprises 15 residues. V gave up 0 bases and J gave up 2 bases, with 11 bases separating them. The DNA for the CDR3 is TGTGCCAGCAGCTTAGCGCGGGCAAGAGCCTACGAGCAGTACTTC. Translating gives CASSLARARAYEQYF.

V is TRBV7-3 and J is TRBJ1-1, with a possible D match to TRBD1 (5 bases). This CDR3 comprises 16 residues. V was shortened by 2 bases and J by 2 bases, with 15 bases between the two germline ends. Germline V lookup: CDR1 SGHTA, CDR2 FQGTGA. CDR3 in amino acids: CASSLYLVQGNTEAFF. The CDR3 region has the DNA TGTGCCAGCAGCTTATATTTGGTGCAGGGAAACACTGAAGCTTTCTTT. Variable domain in full (rest from reference TRBV7-3 and TRBJ1-1): GAGVSQTPSNKVTEKGKYVELRCDPISGHTALYWYRQSLGQGPEFLIYFQGTGAADDSGLPNDRFFAVRPEGSVSTLKIQRTERGDSAVYLCASSLYLVQGNTEAFFGQGTRLTVV.

The chain couples TRBV18 to TRBJ1-1; TRBD1 matches at 9 bases. Trimming at V came to 3 bases and at J to 2 bases, leaving 4 bases not matched to a gene. The CDR3 has 15 amino acids. Germline-derived CDR1 and CDR2 are KGHSH and LQKENI. CDR3 in amino acids: CASSPGTGLNTEAFF. CDR3 coding DNA: TGTGCCAGCTCACCCGGGACAGGGCTAAACACTGAAGCTTTCTTT.

The chain has TRBV7-6 and TRBJ1-1; D ambiguous. Trimming shortened V by 5 bases and J by 4 bases, and 20 bases separated the two germline ends. The CDR3 contains 16 residues. In germline, CDR1 is SGHVS, CDR2 FNYEAQ. Written as DNA, the CDR3 is TGTGCCAGCAGCCCCCTTGGAGAGGGAGTCCGCACTGAAGCTTTCTTT. Translation: CASSPLGEGVRTEAFF. The entire variable domain, with the rest obtained from reference TRBV7-6 and TRBJ1-1, is as follows: GAGVSQSPRYKVTKRGQDVALRCDPISGHVSLYWYRQALGQGPEFLTYFNYEAQQDKSGLPNDRFSAERPEGSISTLTIQRTEQRDSAMYRCASSPLGEGVRTEAFFGQGTRLTVV.

This clone was observed a handful of times. The chain employs TRBV9 and TRBJ1-1, with 10 nucleotides matching TRBD1. CDR1 is SGDLS and CDR2 is YYNGEE in the germline V gene. The CDR3 loop spans 16 amino acids. Trimming cost V 4 bases and J 5 bases; bases outside gene matches: 11. CDR3: CASSPGTGDFRTEAFF. In DNA form, the CDR3 reads TGTGCCAGCAGCCCGGGGACAGGGGATTTTAGGACTGAAGCTTTCTTT.

The rearrangement links TRBV5-6 to TRBJ2-5, with unresolved D. Germline lookup yields CDR1 SGHDT and CDR2 YYEEEE. CDR3 length equals 14 residues. The V and J ends lost 6 bases and 5 bases respectively, with 17 bases between them. The CDR3 DNA follows: TGTGCCAGCAACCCGGGTACAAACTTTGAGACCCAGTACTTC. It is translated as CASNPGTNFETQYF. The full variable domain, rest sourced from reference TRBV5-6 and TRBJ2-5, is DAGVTQSPTHLIKTRGQQVTLRCSPKSGHDTVSWYQQALGQGPQFIFQYYEEEERQRGNFPDRFSGHQFPNYSSELNVNALLLGDSALYLCASNPGTNFETQYFGPGTRLLVL.

The genes are TRBV9 and TRBJ1-5, with 7 positions matching TRBD1. Germline-derived CDR1 and CDR2 are SGDLS and YYNGEE. V gave up 0 bases and J gave up 6 bases; unmatched junction bases: 0. The CDR3 sequence is 13 residues long. Here the CDR3 reads CASSVEGAQPQHF. CDR3 nucleotide sequence: TGTGCCAGCAGCGTAGAGGGGGCTCAGCCCCAGCATTTT. Complete variable domain (other parts from reference TRBV9 and TRBJ1-5): DSGVTQTPKHLITATGQRVTLRCSPRSGDLSVYWYQQSLDQGLQFLIQYYNGEERAKGNILERFSAQQFPDLHSELNLSSLELGDSALYFCASSVEGAQPQHFGDGTRLSIL.